The following is a T cell receptor beta chain sequence with its context. Its cognate antigen is unknown. The sample originates from a study of cytomegalovirus exposure and HLA in healthy donors. Findings and caveats of the study: Researchers reported that a few CMV-associated chains were confirmed in vitro as CMV antigen-specific. The investigators catalogued under 200 TCR beta chains as cytomegalovirus-associated. Both high specificity and high sensitivity reportedly marked the classifier's diagnosis of cytomegalovirus status.

Data came from immunoSEQ multiplex PCR; TCRdb stores just in-frame clones and leaves some out. Of around 98,000 clones in the sample, roughly 84% were seen once. CDR1 and CDR2 (germline): LGHNA, YSLEER. Trimming left V 0 bases short and J 3 bases short, with 14 bases between. The CDR3 extends over 17 amino acids. Sequenced material: PBMCs. This sequence joins TRBV4-3 and TRBJ2-2; the D is unclear. The clonotype was recovered from a young man in good health and CMV-seropositive. The CDR3 DNA is TGCGCCAGCAGCCAAGAGTCCCAGGATGGGTACACCGGGGAGCTGTTTTTT. It is translated as CASSQESQDGYTGELFF.